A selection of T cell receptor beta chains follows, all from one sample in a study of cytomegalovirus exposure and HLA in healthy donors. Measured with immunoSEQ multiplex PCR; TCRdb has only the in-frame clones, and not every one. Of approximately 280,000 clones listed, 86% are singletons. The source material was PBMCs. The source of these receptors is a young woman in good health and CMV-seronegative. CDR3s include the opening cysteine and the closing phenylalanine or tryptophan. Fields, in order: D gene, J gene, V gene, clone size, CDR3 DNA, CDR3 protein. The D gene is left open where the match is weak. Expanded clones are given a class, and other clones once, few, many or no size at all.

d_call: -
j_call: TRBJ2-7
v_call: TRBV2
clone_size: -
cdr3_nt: TGTGCCAGCAGTGTGAGAGCATACGAGCAGTACTTC
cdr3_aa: CASSVRAYEQYF

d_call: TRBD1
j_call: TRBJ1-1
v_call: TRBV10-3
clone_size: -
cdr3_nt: TGTGCCATCAGTGTCGGACAGGGGAACACTGAAGCTTTCTTT
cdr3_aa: CAISVGQGNTEAFF

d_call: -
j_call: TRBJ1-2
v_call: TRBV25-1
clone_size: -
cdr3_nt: TGTGCCAGCAGGGAGAACTATGGCTACACCTTC
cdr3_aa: CASRENYGYTF

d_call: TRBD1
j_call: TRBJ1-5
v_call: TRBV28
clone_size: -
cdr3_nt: TGTGCCAGCATTTCGGGACAGGGTGATTTTCACCAGCCCCAGCATTTT
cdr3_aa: CASISGQGDFHQPQHF

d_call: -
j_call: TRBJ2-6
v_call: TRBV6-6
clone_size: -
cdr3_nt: TGTGCCAGCAGTTTTACAGCAAACTCTGGGGCCAACGTCCTGACTTTC
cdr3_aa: CASSFTANSGANVLTF

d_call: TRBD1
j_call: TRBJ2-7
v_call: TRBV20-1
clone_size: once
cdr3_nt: TGCAGTGCTAGGACAGGGTGGGAGCAGTACTTC
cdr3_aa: CSARTGWEQYF

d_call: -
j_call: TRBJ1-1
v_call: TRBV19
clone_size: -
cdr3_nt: TGTGCCAGTAGTACCAACAGCCTGAACACTGAAGCTTTCTTT
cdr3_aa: CASSTNSLNTEAFF

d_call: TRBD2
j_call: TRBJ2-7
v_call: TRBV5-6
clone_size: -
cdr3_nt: TGTGCCAGCACGGTTAGCGGGGGGGATGAGCAGTACTTC
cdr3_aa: CASTVSGGDEQYF

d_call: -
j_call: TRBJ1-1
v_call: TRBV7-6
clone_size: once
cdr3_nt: TGTGCCAGTCAACTCCGGGGATACACTGAAGCTTTCTTT
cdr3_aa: CASQLRGYTEAFF

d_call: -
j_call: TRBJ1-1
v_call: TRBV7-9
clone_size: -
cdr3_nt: TGTGCCAGCAGCCCTCCGTCGAATCCCAGGGTAACGAACACTGAAGCTTTCTTT
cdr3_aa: CASSPPSNPRVTNTEAFF

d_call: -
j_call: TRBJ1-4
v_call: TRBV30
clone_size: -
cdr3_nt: TGTGCCTCCACTCGACTTAATGAAAAACTGTTTTTT
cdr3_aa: CASTRLNEKLFF

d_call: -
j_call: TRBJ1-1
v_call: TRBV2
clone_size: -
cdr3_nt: TGTGCCAGCAACGTCCAGGGGCCCTCCTCCACTGAAGCTTTCTTT
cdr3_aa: CASNVQGPSSTEAFF

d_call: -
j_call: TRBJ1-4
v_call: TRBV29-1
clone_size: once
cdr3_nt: TGCAGCGCTGCTCGGACAAGCTCGAGCGAAAAACTGTTTTTT
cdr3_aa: CSAARTSSSEKLFF

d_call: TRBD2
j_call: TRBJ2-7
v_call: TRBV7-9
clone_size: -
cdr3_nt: TGTGCCAGCACCTATGAAGCGGGAGCGACCTACGAGCAGTACTTC
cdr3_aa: CASTYEAGATYEQYF

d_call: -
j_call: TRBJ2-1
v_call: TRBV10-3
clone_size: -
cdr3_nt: TGTGCCATCAGTCGGGAGAATGAGCAGTTCTTC
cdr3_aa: CAISRENEQFF

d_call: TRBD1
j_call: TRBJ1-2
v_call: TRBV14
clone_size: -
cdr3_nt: TGTGCCAGCAGCCCGACGACAGGGAACTATGGCTACACCTTC
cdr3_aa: CASSPTTGNYGYTF

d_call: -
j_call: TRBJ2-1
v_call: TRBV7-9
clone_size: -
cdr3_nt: TGTGCCAGCAGCTCCCCCGGGGTAAGCTCCTACAATGAGCAGTTCTTC
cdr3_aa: CASSSPGVSSYNEQFF

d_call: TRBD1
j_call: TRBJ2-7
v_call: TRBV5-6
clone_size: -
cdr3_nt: TGTGCCAGCAGCGGCAGGGGACAGGTCATAGCCTACGAGCAGTACTTC
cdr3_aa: CASSGRGQVIAYEQYF

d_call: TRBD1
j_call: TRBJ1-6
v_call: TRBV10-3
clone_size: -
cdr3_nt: TGTGCCATCAGGGGGACAGGGAAAAGCTCACCCCTCCACTTT
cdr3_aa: CAIRGTGKSSPLHF

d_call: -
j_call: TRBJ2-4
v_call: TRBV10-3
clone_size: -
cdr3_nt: TGTGCCACCCTACGGGAAAACATTCAGTACTTC
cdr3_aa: CATLRENIQYF

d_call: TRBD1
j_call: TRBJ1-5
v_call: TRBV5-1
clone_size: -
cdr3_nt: TGCGCCAGCAGCTTGGACCCTTACAGGGGAGGCAATCAGCCCCAGCATTTT
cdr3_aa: CASSLDPYRGGNQPQHF

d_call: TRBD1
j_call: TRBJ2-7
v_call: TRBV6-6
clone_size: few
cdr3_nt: TGTGCCAGCAGTTACGGAACCGGGACAGTCTCCTACGAGCAGTACTTC
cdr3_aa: CASSYGTGTVSYEQYF

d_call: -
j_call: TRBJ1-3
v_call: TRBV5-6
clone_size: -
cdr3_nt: TGTGCCAGCAGCTTCAGGGTTGCCGGAAACACCATATATTTT
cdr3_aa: CASSFRVAGNTIYF

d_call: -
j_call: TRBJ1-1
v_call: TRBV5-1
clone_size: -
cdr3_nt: TGCGCCAGCAGCCCGACAGGAAGTACGAACACTGAAGCTTTCTTT
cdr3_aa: CASSPTGSTNTEAFF

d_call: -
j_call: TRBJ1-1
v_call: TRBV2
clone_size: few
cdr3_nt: TGTGCCAGCAGTTCCCAAGGGGGTAAGAACACTGAAGCTTTCTTT
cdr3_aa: CASSSQGGKNTEAFF

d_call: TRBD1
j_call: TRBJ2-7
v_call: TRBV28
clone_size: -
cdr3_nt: TGTGCCAGCACAACCGGGACAGTAAGTTTAGAGCAGTACTTC
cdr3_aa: CASTTGTVSLEQYF

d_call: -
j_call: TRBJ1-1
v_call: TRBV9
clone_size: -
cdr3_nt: TGTGCCAGCAGCGCCGCATTGGTTAGCACTGAAGCTTTCTTT
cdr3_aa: CASSAALVSTEAFF

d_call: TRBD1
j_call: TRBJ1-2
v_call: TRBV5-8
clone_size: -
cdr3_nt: TGTGCCAGCAGACAGGGGTATGGCTACACCTTC
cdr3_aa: CASRQGYGYTF

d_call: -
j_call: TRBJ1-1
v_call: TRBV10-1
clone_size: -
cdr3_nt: TGCGCCAGCAGTGAGTGGAGTACGACTGAAGCTTTCTTT
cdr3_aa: CASSEWSTTEAFF

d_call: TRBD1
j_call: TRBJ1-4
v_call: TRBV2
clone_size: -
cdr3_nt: TGTGCCAGCAGTCGGGACAGCGGAAGCACTAATGAAAAACTGTTTTTT
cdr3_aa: CASSRDSGSTNEKLFF

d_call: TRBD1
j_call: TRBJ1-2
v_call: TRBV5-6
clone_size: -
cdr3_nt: TGTGCCAGCAGCACCCCGACAGGGGTCTATGGCTACACCTTC
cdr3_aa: CASSTPTGVYGYTF